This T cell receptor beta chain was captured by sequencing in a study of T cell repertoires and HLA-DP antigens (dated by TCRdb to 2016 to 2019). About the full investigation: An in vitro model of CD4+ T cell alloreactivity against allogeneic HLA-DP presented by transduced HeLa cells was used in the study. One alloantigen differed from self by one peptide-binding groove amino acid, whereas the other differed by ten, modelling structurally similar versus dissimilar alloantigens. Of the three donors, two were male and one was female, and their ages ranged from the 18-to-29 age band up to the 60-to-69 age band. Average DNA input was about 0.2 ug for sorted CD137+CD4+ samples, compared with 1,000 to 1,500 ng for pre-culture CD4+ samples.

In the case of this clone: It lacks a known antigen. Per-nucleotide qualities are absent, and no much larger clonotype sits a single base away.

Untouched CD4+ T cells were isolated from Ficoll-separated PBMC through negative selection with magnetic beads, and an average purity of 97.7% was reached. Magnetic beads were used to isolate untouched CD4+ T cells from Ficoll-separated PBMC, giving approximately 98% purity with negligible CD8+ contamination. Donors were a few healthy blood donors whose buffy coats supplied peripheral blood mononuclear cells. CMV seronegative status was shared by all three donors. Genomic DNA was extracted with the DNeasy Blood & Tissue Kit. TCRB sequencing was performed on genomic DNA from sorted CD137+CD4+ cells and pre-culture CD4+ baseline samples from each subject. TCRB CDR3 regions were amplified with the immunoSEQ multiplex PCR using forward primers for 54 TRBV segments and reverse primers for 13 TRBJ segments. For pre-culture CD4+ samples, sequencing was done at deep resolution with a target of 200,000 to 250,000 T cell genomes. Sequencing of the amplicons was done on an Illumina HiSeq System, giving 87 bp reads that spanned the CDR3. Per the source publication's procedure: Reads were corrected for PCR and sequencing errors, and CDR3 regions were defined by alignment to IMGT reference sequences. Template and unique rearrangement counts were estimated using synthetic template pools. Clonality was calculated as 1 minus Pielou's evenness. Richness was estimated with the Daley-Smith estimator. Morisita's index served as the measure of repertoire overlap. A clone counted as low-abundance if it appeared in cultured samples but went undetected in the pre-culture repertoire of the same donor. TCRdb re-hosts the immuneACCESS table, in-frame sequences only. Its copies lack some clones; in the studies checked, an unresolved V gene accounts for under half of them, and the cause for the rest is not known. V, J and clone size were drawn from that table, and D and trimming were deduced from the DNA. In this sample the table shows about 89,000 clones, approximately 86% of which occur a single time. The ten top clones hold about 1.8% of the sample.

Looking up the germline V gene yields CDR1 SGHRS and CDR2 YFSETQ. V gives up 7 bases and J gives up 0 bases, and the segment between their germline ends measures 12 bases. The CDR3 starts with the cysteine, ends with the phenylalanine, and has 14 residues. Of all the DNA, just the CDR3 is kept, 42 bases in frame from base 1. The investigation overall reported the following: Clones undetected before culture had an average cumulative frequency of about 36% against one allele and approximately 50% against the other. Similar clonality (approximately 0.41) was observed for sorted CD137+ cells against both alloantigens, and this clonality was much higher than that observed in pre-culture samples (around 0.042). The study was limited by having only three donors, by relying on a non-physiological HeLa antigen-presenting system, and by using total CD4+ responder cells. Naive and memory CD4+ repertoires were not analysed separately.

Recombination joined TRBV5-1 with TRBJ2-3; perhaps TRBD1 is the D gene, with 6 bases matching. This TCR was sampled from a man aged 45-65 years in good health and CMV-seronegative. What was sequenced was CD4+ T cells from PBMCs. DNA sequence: TGCGCCAGCTATGAGGGACACAGCACAGATACGCAGTATTTT. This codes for CASYEGHSTDTQYF.